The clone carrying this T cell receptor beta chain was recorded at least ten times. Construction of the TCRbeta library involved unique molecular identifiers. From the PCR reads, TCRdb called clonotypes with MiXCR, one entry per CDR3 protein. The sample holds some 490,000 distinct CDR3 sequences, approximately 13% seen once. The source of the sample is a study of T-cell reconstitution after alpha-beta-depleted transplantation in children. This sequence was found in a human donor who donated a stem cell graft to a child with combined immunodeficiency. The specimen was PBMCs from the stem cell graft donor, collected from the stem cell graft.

The DNA for the CDR3 is TGTGCCAGCAGCCCACAGGGTTCAGATACGCAGTATTTT. This gives the protein CASSPQGSDTQYF. The V gene is TRBV7-2, the J gene TRBJ2-3, with D possibly TRBD1 on 6 matching bases. The CDR3 is 13 amino acids. V shed 5 bases and J shed 4 bases, with 10 bases lying between them. The germline gives CDR1 SGHTA, CDR2 FQGNSA.